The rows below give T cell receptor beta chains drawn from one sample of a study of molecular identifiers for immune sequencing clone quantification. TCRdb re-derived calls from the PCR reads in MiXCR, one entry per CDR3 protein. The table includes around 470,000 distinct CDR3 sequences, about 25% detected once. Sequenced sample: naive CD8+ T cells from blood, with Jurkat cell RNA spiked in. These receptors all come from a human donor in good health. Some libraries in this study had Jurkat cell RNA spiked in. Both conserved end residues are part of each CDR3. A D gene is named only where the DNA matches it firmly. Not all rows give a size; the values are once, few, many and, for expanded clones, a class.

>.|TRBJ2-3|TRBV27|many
CASSVLGRTDTQYF
TGTGCCAGCAGTGTCCTCGGCCGCACAGATACGCAGTATTTT
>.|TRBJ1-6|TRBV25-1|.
CASSGERLSSYNSPLHF
TGTGCCAGCAGTGGTGAACGGTTAAGCTCCTATAATTCACCCCTCCACTTT
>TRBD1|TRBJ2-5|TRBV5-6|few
CASSLGEPGGRYF
TGTGCCAGCAGCTTGGGGGAACCAGGGGGCCGGTACTTC
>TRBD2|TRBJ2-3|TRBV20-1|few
CSAPGDLAGGYTDTQYF
TGCAGTGCTCCCGGGGATCTAGCGGGAGGGTACACAGATACGCAGTATTTT
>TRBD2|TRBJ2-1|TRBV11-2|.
CASSSISGPANEQFF
TGTGCCAGCAGCTCGATTAGCGGGCCTGCCAATGAGCAGTTCTTC
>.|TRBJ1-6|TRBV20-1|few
CSARDLLGKGNSPLHF
TGCAGTGCTAGAGATCTACTTGGGAAGGGTAATTCACCCCTCCACTTT
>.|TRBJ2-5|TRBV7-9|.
CASSLQDAGPYQETQYF
TGTGCCAGCAGCTTACAGGACGCAGGGCCTTACCAAGAGACCCAGTACTTC
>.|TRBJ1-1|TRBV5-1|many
CASSFNGRKDTEAFF
TGCGCCAGCAGCTTCAACGGTCGCAAGGACACTGAAGCTTTCTTT
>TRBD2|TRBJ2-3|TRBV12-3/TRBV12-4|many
CASSWSGEADTQYF
TGTGCCAGCAGTTGGAGCGGGGAGGCAGATACGCAGTATTTT
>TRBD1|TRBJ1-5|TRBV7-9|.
CASSLFGQGINQPQHF
TGTGCCAGCAGCTTATTCGGACAGGGGATCAATCAGCCCCAGCATTTT
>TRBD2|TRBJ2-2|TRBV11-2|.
CASSYSGFRPNTGELFF
TGTGCCAGCAGCTATAGCGGGTTTAGACCGAACACCGGGGAGCTGTTTTTT
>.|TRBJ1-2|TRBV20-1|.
CSAKTPSNYGYTF
TGCAGTGCGAAGACACCTTCTAACTATGGCTACACCTTC
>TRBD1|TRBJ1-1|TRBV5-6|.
CASRYAGGGPKAFF
TGTGCCAGCAGATATGCAGGGGGCGGTCCTAAAGCTTTCTTT
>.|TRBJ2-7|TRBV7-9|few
CASSSEPGQQYF
TGTGCCAGCAGCTCCGAACCGGGGCAGCAGTACTTC
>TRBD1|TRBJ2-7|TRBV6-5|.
CASRAPGQGSYEQYF
TGTGCCAGCAGAGCACCGGGACAGGGCTCCTACGAGCAGTACTTC
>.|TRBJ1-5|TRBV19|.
CASSITWGDQPQHF
TGTGCCAGTAGTATTACGTGGGGTGATCAGCCCCAGCATTTT
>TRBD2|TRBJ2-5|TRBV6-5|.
CASSCNPGLAGGYQETRYF
TGTGCCAGCAGTTGCAACCCGGGACTAGCGGGAGGTTACCAAGAGACCCGGTACTTC
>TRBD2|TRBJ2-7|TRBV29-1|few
CSVLAGDTYEQYF
TGCAGCGTTCTAGCGGGAGACACCTACGAGCAGTACTTC
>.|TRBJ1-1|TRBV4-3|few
CASSQAPLSSPEAFF
TGCGCCAGCAGCCAAGCCCCCCTTTCTTCCCCTGAAGCTTTCTTT
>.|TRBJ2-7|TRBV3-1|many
CASSQWPEQYF
TGTGCCAGCAGCCAATGGCCCGAGCAGTACTTC